The rows below give T cell receptor beta chains drawn from one sample of a study of cytomegalovirus exposure and HLA in healthy donors. The table came from immunoSEQ multiplex PCR; TCRdb's copy has only in-frame clones and leaves some out. This sample has around 120,000 clones, with around 90% found just once. Specimen: PBMCs. Source of these receptors: a young woman in good health and CMV-seronegative. The CDR3 runs from the conserved cysteine through the conserved F or W. Fields, in order: clone size, J gene, V gene, CDR3 length, D gene, CDR3 protein, CDR3 DNA. D genes are given only for firm matches. Expanded clones get a size class; other rows say once, few or many, or leave the size out.

clone size: .; J gene: TRBJ1-1; V gene: TRBV10-3; CDR3 length: 16; D gene: .; CDR3 protein: CAISDSLARVNTEAFF; CDR3 DNA: TGTGCCATCAGTGATTCCTTGGCCAGGGTAAACACTGAAGCTTTCTTT
clone size: .; J gene: TRBJ2-1; V gene: TRBV4-2; CDR3 length: 21; D gene: TRBD2; CDR3 protein: CASSQAPRGSGRVVRYNEQFF; CDR3 DNA: TGTGCCAGCAGCCAAGCCCCGCGAGGTAGCGGGAGGGTGGTGAGGTACAATGAGCAGTTCTTC
clone size: few; J gene: TRBJ2-3; V gene: TRBV30; CDR3 length: 11; D gene: .; CDR3 protein: CAWSQGDTQYF; CDR3 DNA: TGTGCCTGGAGTCAGGGGGATACGCAGTATTTT
clone size: .; J gene: TRBJ1-1; V gene: TRBV9; CDR3 length: 14; D gene: TRBD1; CDR3 protein: CASSKGGANTEAFF; CDR3 DNA: TGTGCCAGCAGCAAAGGGGGCGCGAACACTGAAGCTTTCTTT
clone size: .; J gene: TRBJ2-7; V gene: TRBV7-2; CDR3 length: 16; D gene: TRBD2; CDR3 protein: CASSLVLAGEGYEQYF; CDR3 DNA: TGTGCCAGCAGCTTGGTACTAGCGGGAGAGGGCTACGAGCAGTACTTC
clone size: .; J gene: TRBJ2-2; V gene: TRBV13; CDR3 length: 14; D gene: .; CDR3 protein: CASSLEGGTGELFF; CDR3 DNA: TGTGCCAGCAGCTTAGAAGGGGGCACCGGGGAGCTGTTTTTT
clone size: .; J gene: TRBJ2-7; V gene: TRBV11-2; CDR3 length: 14; D gene: .; CDR3 protein: CASSPKTSAYEQYF; CDR3 DNA: TGTGCCAGCAGCCCGAAGACTAGTGCCTACGAGCAGTACTTC
clone size: .; J gene: TRBJ2-7; V gene: TRBV1; CDR3 length: 18; D gene: .; CDR3 protein: CTSSQDGLAGATCYEQYF; CDR3 DNA: TGCACCAGCAGCCAGGACGGACTAGCGGGAGCAACTTGCTACGAGCAGTACTTC
clone size: .; J gene: TRBJ2-7; V gene: TRBV7-8; CDR3 length: 16; D gene: .; CDR3 protein: CASSKARYSGSYEQYF; CDR3 DNA: TGTGCCAGCAGCAAAGCGCGCTACAGCGGCTCCTACGAGCAGTACTTC
clone size: once; J gene: TRBJ1-2; V gene: TRBV18; CDR3 length: 13; D gene: TRBD1; CDR3 protein: CASSPGQNYGYTF; CDR3 DNA: TGTGCCAGCTCACCGGGACAGAACTATGGCTACACCTTC
clone size: .; J gene: TRBJ2-1; V gene: TRBV9; CDR3 length: 16; D gene: TRBD2; CDR3 protein: CASSVGLASSYNEQFF; CDR3 DNA: TGTGCCAGCAGCGTAGGACTAGCGAGCTCCTACAATGAGCAGTTCTTC
clone size: .; J gene: TRBJ2-1; V gene: TRBV13; CDR3 length: 14; D gene: TRBD2; CDR3 protein: CASSFNGRAGEQFF; CDR3 DNA: TGTGCCAGCAGCTTCAACGGGAGGGCCGGTGAGCAGTTCTTC
clone size: once; J gene: TRBJ1-2; V gene: TRBV9; CDR3 length: 16; D gene: TRBD1; CDR3 protein: CASSPRTGTGNYGYTF; CDR3 DNA: TGTGCCAGCAGCCCCCGCACCGGGACAGGGAACTATGGCTACACCTTC
clone size: .; J gene: TRBJ2-7; V gene: TRBV4-2; CDR3 length: 15; D gene: .; CDR3 protein: CASSQERTVSYEQYF; CDR3 DNA: TGTGCCAGCAGCCAAGAGCGGACAGTCTCCTACGAGCAGTACTTC
clone size: .; J gene: TRBJ1-2; V gene: TRBV7-9; CDR3 length: 14; D gene: TRBD1; CDR3 protein: CASSFGQGRVGYTF; CDR3 DNA: TGTGCCAGCAGTTTTGGACAGGGTAGGGTTGGCTACACCTTC
clone size: .; J gene: TRBJ2-3; V gene: TRBV5-4; CDR3 length: 16; D gene: TRBD1; CDR3 protein: CASSLGGQGRTDTQYF; CDR3 DNA: TGTGCCAGCAGCTTGGGAGGACAGGGCAGGACAGATACGCAGTATTTT
clone size: .; J gene: TRBJ1-4; V gene: TRBV28; CDR3 length: 15; D gene: TRBD1; CDR3 protein: CASEASGQGNEKLFF; CDR3 DNA: TGTGCCAGCGAAGCGTCGGGACAGGGGAATGAAAAACTGTTTTTT
clone size: .; J gene: TRBJ1-5; V gene: TRBV2; CDR3 length: 16; D gene: TRBD1; CDR3 protein: CASRGDRESSNQPQHF; CDR3 DNA: TGTGCCAGCAGGGGGGACAGAGAGTCTAGCAATCAGCCCCAGCATTTT
clone size: .; J gene: TRBJ2-7; V gene: TRBV5-1; CDR3 length: 14; D gene: TRBD2; CDR3 protein: CASSLAGQSYEQYF; CDR3 DNA: TGCGCCAGCAGCCTAGCGGGACAGAGCTACGAGCAGTACTTC
clone size: .; J gene: TRBJ2-7; V gene: TRBV27; CDR3 length: 15; D gene: TRBD2; CDR3 protein: CASSPLTSGKYEQYF; CDR3 DNA: TGTGCCAGCAGTCCCCTGACTAGCGGGAAGTACGAGCAGTACTTC
clone size: .; J gene: TRBJ2-7; V gene: TRBV28; CDR3 length: 13; D gene: .; CDR3 protein: CASSPRGKYEQYF; CDR3 DNA: TGTGCCAGCAGTCCTCGGGGGAAATACGAGCAGTACTTC
clone size: .; J gene: TRBJ2-1; V gene: TRBV5-6; CDR3 length: 15; D gene: TRBD2; CDR3 protein: CASSPTSGAYNEQFF; CDR3 DNA: TGTGCCAGCAGCCCGACTAGCGGAGCCTACAATGAGCAGTTCTTC
clone size: .; J gene: TRBJ1-1; V gene: TRBV10-3; CDR3 length: 15; D gene: .; CDR3 protein: CAIRTRREGDTEAFF; CDR3 DNA: TGTGCCATCAGGACGCGTCGGGAGGGGGACACTGAAGCTTTCTTT
clone size: .; J gene: TRBJ1-2; V gene: TRBV5-8; CDR3 length: 14; D gene: .; CDR3 protein: CASSLDGDIYGYTF; CDR3 DNA: TGTGCCAGCAGCTTAGACGGGGACATCTATGGCTACACCTTC
clone size: .; J gene: TRBJ1-1; V gene: TRBV15; CDR3 length: 16; D gene: .; CDR3 protein: CATSRGLLGRDTEAFF; CDR3 DNA: TGTGCCACCAGCAGAGGTCTCCTGGGGCGAGACACTGAAGCTTTCTTT
clone size: .; J gene: TRBJ1-1; V gene: TRBV7-2; CDR3 length: 15; D gene: TRBD1; CDR3 protein: CASSALDRVNTEAFF; CDR3 DNA: TGTGCCAGCAGCGCCCTGGACAGGGTGAATACTGAAGCTTTCTTT
clone size: .; J gene: TRBJ2-3; V gene: TRBV2; CDR3 length: 16; D gene: TRBD2; CDR3 protein: CASTGLTSSSTDTQYF; CDR3 DNA: TGTGCCAGCACCGGATTGACTAGCAGCTCCACAGATACGCAGTATTTT
clone size: .; J gene: TRBJ1-1; V gene: TRBV14; CDR3 length: 14; D gene: .; CDR3 protein: CASSQPGLNTEAFF; CDR3 DNA: TGTGCCAGCAGCCAACCCGGGTTGAACACTGAAGCTTTCTTT
clone size: .; J gene: TRBJ1-1; V gene: TRBV19; CDR3 length: 15; D gene: .; CDR3 protein: CASSIGGGVGTEAFF; CDR3 DNA: TGTGCCAGTAGTATCGGTGGAGGGGTGGGCACTGAAGCTTTCTTT
clone size: few; J gene: TRBJ2-1; V gene: TRBV6-6; CDR3 length: 13; D gene: .; CDR3 protein: CASSVGTYNEQFF; CDR3 DNA: TGTGCCAGCTCCGTCGGGACCTACAATGAGCAGTTCTTC
clone size: once; J gene: TRBJ2-1; V gene: TRBV9; CDR3 length: 12; D gene: .; CDR3 protein: CASSVAQGEQFF; CDR3 DNA: TGTGCCAGCAGCGTAGCACAGGGCGAGCAGTTCTTC
clone size: .; J gene: TRBJ2-7; V gene: TRBV28; CDR3 length: 15; D gene: TRBD1; CDR3 protein: CASSQPGQGAYEQYF; CDR3 DNA: TGTGCCAGCAGTCAACCGGGACAGGGGGCCTACGAGCAGTACTTC
clone size: once; J gene: TRBJ2-1; V gene: TRBV19; CDR3 length: 15; D gene: .; CDR3 protein: CASSRTSGSYNEQFF; CDR3 DNA: TGTGCCAGTAGTCGGACATCTGGCTCCTACAATGAGCAGTTCTTC
clone size: .; J gene: TRBJ1-2; V gene: TRBV18; CDR3 length: 16; D gene: TRBD1; CDR3 protein: CATGSGTVLGDYGYTF; CDR3 DNA: TGTGCGACGGGGTCCGGGACAGTCCTAGGGGATTATGGCTACACCTTC
clone size: once; J gene: TRBJ1-4; V gene: TRBV30; CDR3 length: 15; D gene: .; CDR3 protein: CAWALGIRGGEKLFF; CDR3 DNA: TGTGCCTGGGCCCTGGGGATCCGAGGAGGTGAAAAACTGTTTTTT
clone size: .; J gene: TRBJ2-5; V gene: TRBV2; CDR3 length: 15; D gene: TRBD2; CDR3 protein: CASSAGTSYQETQYF; CDR3 DNA: TGTGCCAGCAGTGCTGGGACTAGTTACCAAGAGACCCAGTACTTC
clone size: .; J gene: TRBJ2-3; V gene: TRBV4-2; CDR3 length: 17; D gene: .; CDR3 protein: CASSQAAKRYSTDTQYF; CDR3 DNA: TGTGCCAGCAGCCAAGCGGCGAAGCGCTACAGCACAGATACGCAGTATTTT
clone size: .; J gene: TRBJ2-1; V gene: TRBV4-2; CDR3 length: 17; D gene: TRBD2; CDR3 protein: CASSLRTSGRSDNEQFF; CDR3 DNA: TGTGCCAGCAGCCTCCGGACTAGCGGGAGATCGGACAATGAGCAGTTCTTC
clone size: .; J gene: TRBJ2-2; V gene: TRBV9; CDR3 length: 13; D gene: .; CDR3 protein: CASSVKGDGELFF; CDR3 DNA: TGTGCCAGCAGCGTGAAAGGGGACGGGGAGCTGTTTTTT
clone size: .; J gene: TRBJ1-2; V gene: TRBV7-6; CDR3 length: 19; D gene: TRBD1; CDR3 protein: CASSFGTGVSSSANYGYTF; CDR3 DNA: TGTGCCAGCAGCTTCGGGACAGGGGTTTCGTCATCAGCTAACTATGGCTACACCTTC
clone size: .; J gene: TRBJ2-1; V gene: TRBV4-2; CDR3 length: 13; D gene: TRBD2; CDR3 protein: CASSQGLAGGQFF; CDR3 DNA: TGTGCCAGCAGCCAAGGACTAGCGGGTGGGCAGTTCTTC
clone size: .; J gene: TRBJ1-2; V gene: TRBV7-9; CDR3 length: 16; D gene: .; CDR3 protein: CASSLAPGGRNYGYTF; CDR3 DNA: TGTGCCAGCAGCCTCGCCCCCGGAGGGCGGAACTATGGCTACACCTTC
clone size: .; J gene: TRBJ2-4; V gene: TRBV30; CDR3 length: 17; D gene: .; CDR3 protein: CAWSVVSGAIFTTIQYF; CDR3 DNA: TGTGCCTGGAGTGTTGTGTCGGGTGCAATTTTCACCACGATTCAGTACTTC
clone size: .; J gene: TRBJ2-1; V gene: TRBV9; CDR3 length: 15; D gene: .; CDR3 protein: CASSATVEYYNEQFF; CDR3 DNA: TGTGCCAGCAGCGCGACAGTTGAGTACTACAATGAGCAGTTCTTC
clone size: .; J gene: TRBJ2-6; V gene: TRBV7-3; CDR3 length: 15; D gene: .; CDR3 protein: CASSLGHSGANVLTF; CDR3 DNA: TGTGCCAGCAGCTTAGGGCACTCTGGGGCCAACGTCCTGACTTTC
clone size: .; J gene: TRBJ2-6; V gene: TRBV10-3; CDR3 length: 17; D gene: .; CDR3 protein: CAISDHPGSSGANVLTF; CDR3 DNA: TGTGCCATCAGTGACCACCCGGGGAGCTCTGGGGCCAACGTCCTGACTTTC
clone size: .; J gene: TRBJ2-2; V gene: TRBV11-3; CDR3 length: 15; D gene: TRBD1; CDR3 protein: CASSLGQGSAGELFF; CDR3 DNA: TGTGCCAGCAGCCTAGGACAGGGGAGCGCCGGGGAGCTGTTTTTT
clone size: .; J gene: TRBJ2-3; V gene: TRBV5-1; CDR3 length: 17; D gene: TRBD2; CDR3 protein: CASSMGRTSGGTDTQYF; CDR3 DNA: TGCGCCAGCAGCATGGGGCGGACTAGCGGTGGCACAGATACGCAGTATTTT
clone size: .; J gene: TRBJ2-7; V gene: TRBV13; CDR3 length: 14; D gene: .; CDR3 protein: CASSSQLRGAEQYF; CDR3 DNA: TGTGCCAGCAGCTCGCAGCTGAGAGGCGCCGAGCAGTACTTC